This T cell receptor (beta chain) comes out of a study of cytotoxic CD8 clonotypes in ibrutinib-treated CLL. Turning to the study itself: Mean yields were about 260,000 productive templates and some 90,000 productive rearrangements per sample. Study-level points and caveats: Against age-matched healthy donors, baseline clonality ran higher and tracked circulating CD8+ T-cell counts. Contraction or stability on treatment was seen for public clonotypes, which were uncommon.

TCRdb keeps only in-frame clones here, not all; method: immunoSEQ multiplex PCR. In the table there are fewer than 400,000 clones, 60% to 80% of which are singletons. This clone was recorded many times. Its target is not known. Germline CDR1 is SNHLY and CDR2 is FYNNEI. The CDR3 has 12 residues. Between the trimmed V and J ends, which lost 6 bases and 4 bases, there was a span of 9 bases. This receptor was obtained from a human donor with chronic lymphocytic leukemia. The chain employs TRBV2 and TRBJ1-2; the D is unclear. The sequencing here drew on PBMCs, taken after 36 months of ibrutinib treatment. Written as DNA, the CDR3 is TGTGCCAGCAGGACGGATGGCTATGGCTACACCTTC. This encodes CASRTDGYGYTF.